The entry below gives a single T cell receptor beta chain sequence along with its context. Its antigen is not known. The sample belongs to a study of shared clonotypes between healthy human individuals. Study as a whole: The donor pool was made up of a couple of women and three men aged 18 to 49. CD8 memory received one plate per donor, CD8 naive two, CD4 memory three and CD4 naive three.

General study results and limits: Clonotypes not shared had lower generation probabilities than those common to all four donors. Expectations were that clonotype sharing among donors would be affected by sequencing depth.

The germline V gene encodes CDR1 SGHRS and CDR2 YFSETQ. After removal of 7 bases from V and 3 bases from J, the junction contained 7 bases not matched to a gene. The CDR3 runs 13 residues. This table comes from immunoSEQ multiplex PCR, and its TCRdb copy is limited to in-frame clones, with some not included. Here the sample spans about 2.4 million clones, about 92% being singletons. This clonotype was sampled from a young man in good health. J is TRBJ2-7 and V is TRBV5-1; the match to TRBD1 covers 7 bases. Sequences were obtained from naive CD4+ T cells sorted from blood. As for subset: CD45RA+ positively selected. This CDR3 reads CASLDRVFYEQYF. Here the CDR3 DNA reads TGCGCCAGCTTAGACAGGGTCTTCTACGAGCAGTACTTC. Full variable domain (outside the CDR3, taken from reference TRBV5-1 and TRBJ2-7): KAGVTQTPRYLIKTRGQQVTLSCSPISGHRSVSWYQQTPGQGLQFLFEYFSETQRNKGNFPGRFSGRQFSNSRSEMNVSTLELGDSALYLCASLDRVFYEQYFGPGTRLTVT.